A single sample gave rise to the 31 T cell receptor beta chains below, sequenced in a study of blood T cell repertoires in COVID-19. This table comes from immunoSEQ multiplex PCR, and its TCRdb copy is limited to in-frame clones, with some not included. The table lists under 300,000 clones, 80% to 90% of them singletons, with roughly 13% in the top ten. Sequenced: peripheral blood. The source is an older woman with COVID-19, enrolled during active disease.

The rearrangement uses TRBV30 and TRBJ1-5; D may be TRBD1 (6 bases). The V end was cut by 0 bases, the J end by 2 bases, with 14 bases between. CDR3 length: 16 residues. Per germline, CDR1 GTSNPN and CDR2 SVGIG (reference sequence). In nucleotides, the CDR3 is TGTGCCTGGAGTGTAAGAAGGGGGGGAGGCAATCAGCCCCAGCATTTT. Amino acid sequence: CAWSVRRGGGNQPQHF.

This clone was seen a handful of times. The chain uses TRBV20-1 and TRBJ2-4; D is possibly TRBD1 (5 bases). The CDR3 sequence is 11 residues long. Looked up from germline, CDR1 is DFQATT and CDR2 is SNEGSKA (reference sequence). The germline V and J ends were trimmed by 2 bases and 11 bases, with 10 bases remaining between them. The CDR3 sequence: CSARLDSLQYF. In nucleotides, the CDR3 is TGCAGTGCTAGATTAGACAGCCTTCAGTACTTC.

A single count supports this clone. The gene calls are TRBV7-2 and TRBJ1-2, with TRBD1 as a possible D gene (5 bases). The CDR3 length is 17 residues. With 1 base removed from V and 5 bases from J, the gap between germline ends came to 20 bases. Germline V gives CDR1 SGHTA, CDR2 FQGNSA. This chain's CDR3 is CASSLEVLGATFYGYTF. CDR3 coding DNA: TGTGCCAGCAGCTTAGAAGTGCTTGGGGCGACGTTTTATGGCTACACCTTC.

The CDR3 bases are TGCAGCGTTGTTAATGCCCCGGGTAATGAAAAACTGTTTTTT. It translates to CSVVNAPGNEKLFF. V usage is TRBV29-1 and J usage is TRBJ1-4, with unresolved D. The CDR3 runs to 14 residues. Germline V gives CDR1 SQVTM, CDR2 ANQGSEA. V lost 4 bases and J lost 4, with 13 bases in between.

V usage is TRBV11-2 and J usage is TRBJ2-3, with D unclear. Per germline, CDR1 SGHAT and CDR2 FQNNGV. V lost 5 bases and J 4 bases, leaving 10 bases between the germline ends. The CDR3 covers 13 residues. The DNA of the CDR3 is TGTGCCAGCAGCCCGCCGTCGGCAGATACGCAGTATTTT. Translation: CASSPPSADTQYF.

The rearrangement links TRBV6-2 or TRBV6-3 to TRBJ1-1, with D uncertain. Trimming shortened V by 6 bases and J by 4 bases, and 18 bases separated the two germline ends. This CDR3 spans 15 amino acids. Germline V gene sequence: CDR1 MNHEY, CDR2 SVGEGT. CDR3 loop: CASSPAVLGGTEAFF. CDR3 DNA: TGTGCCAGCAGCCCCGCGGTGCTGGGAGGCACTGAAGCTTTCTTT.

This chain links TRBV7-2 with TRBJ2-3, with 9 bases lining up with TRBD1. Germline CDR1 and CDR2: SGHTA and FQGNSA. CDR3 length equals 15 residues. The J segment lost 3 bases and the V segment lost 4 bases, leaving 5 bases of the junction unmatched. The CDR3 protein is CASSSDRGRTDTQYF. The CDR3 DNA follows: TGTGCCAGCAGCTCCGACAGGGGGAGGACAGATACGCAGTATTTT.

As concerns this clone: This sample also contains other DNA sequences that code for the same CDR3. The chain couples TRBV19 to TRBJ2-5; 7 bases agree with TRBD2. Losses at the gene ends were 6 bases for V and 1 base for J; bases not matched to a gene: 2. Germline V gene sequence: CDR1 LNHDA, CDR2 SQIVND (reference sequence). This CDR3 is built from 13 residues. CDR3 in DNA: TGTGCCAGTAGGGGGAGGGCCCAAGAGACCCAGTACTTC. Protein product: CASRGRAQETQYF.

The chain joins TRBV18 to TRBJ2-7; 7 positions match TRBD1. V lost 3 bases and J lost 2; bases outside the gene matches: 4. CDR1 is KGHSH and CDR2 is LQKENI in the germline V gene. The CDR3 extends over 14 amino acids. CDR3 nucleotides: TGTGCCAGCTCACCGGGACAGTCTACCTACGAGCAGTACTTC. Its protein product is CASSPGQSTYEQYF.

The rearrangement joins TRBV2 to TRBJ2-3, with 9 bases fitting TRBD2. V gave up 1 base and J gave up 0 bases; unmatched junction bases: 8. Germline-derived CDR1 and CDR2 are SNHLY and FYNNEI. The CDR3 spans 18 residues. CDR3: CASSEVVAGDRSTDTQYF. DNA of the CDR3: TGTGCCAGCAGTGAAGTGGTAGCGGGGGACCGAAGCACAGATACGCAGTATTTT.

V and J are TRBV5-6 and TRBJ1-3; the D is unclear. CDR1 SGHDT and CDR2 YYEEEE come from the germline V gene. The CDR3 extends over 14 amino acids. Trimming took 1 base from V and 2 from J, leaving 7 bases between them. The CDR3 DNA reads TGTGCCAGCAGCTTGCGAGGGCCTGGAAACACCATATATTTT. As protein: CASSLRGPGNTIYF.

V usage is TRBV7-9 and J usage is TRBJ2-1; 12 bases map to TRBD1. Germline V CDR1 and CDR2: SEHNR, FQNEAQ (reference sequence). Germline trimming cut 4 bases from V and 7 bases from J; bases unmatched to any gene: 5. There are 15 residues in the CDR3. Written as DNA, the CDR3 is TGTGCCAGCAGCTCGGGACAGGGGGCTGGGAATGAGCAGTTCTTC. Translation: CASSSGQGAGNEQFF.

This clone occurred once. The chain joins TRBV9 to TRBJ2-5; 13 bases fit TRBD2. Germline V lookup: CDR1 SGDLS, CDR2 YYNGEE. V trimming: 0 bases; J trimming: 2 bases; junction bases outside the gene matches: 1. This CDR3 region has 16 residues. The CDR3 DNA reads as TGTGCCAGCAGCGTAGGGACTAGCGGGGGTCAAGAGACCCAGTACTTC. Its translation is CASSVGTSGGQETQYF. The variable domain in full, completed from reference TRBV9 and TRBJ2-5, reads DSGVTQTPKHLITATGQRVTLRCSPRSGDLSVYWYQQSLDQGLQFLIQYYNGEERAKGNILERFSAQQFPDLHSELNLSSLELGDSALYFCASSVGTSGGQETQYFGPGTRLLVL.

V is TRBV5-6 and J is TRBJ1-6, with D hard to call. V gave up 7 bases and J gave up 9 bases, with 20 bases separating them. Germline V gene sequence: CDR1 SGHDT, CDR2 YYEEEE. CDR3 size: 15 residues. The CDR3 DNA is TGTGCCAGCGGTCCTACGGGTCGGTCGGGTTCACCCCTCCACTTT. It translates to CASGPTGRSGSPLHF.

The rearrangement uses TRBV6-2 or TRBV6-3 and TRBJ1-1; no reliable D call. CDR3 length: 16 residues. Germline-derived CDR1 and CDR2 are MNHEY and SVGEGT. Trimming took off 2 bases at V and 2 bases at J, with 15 bases between the two ends. The CDR3 region has the DNA TGTGCCAGCAGTTACGAGGCCCCATTACCTAACACTGAAGCTTTCTTT. Amino acid sequence: CASSYEAPLPNTEAFF.

The chain couples TRBV6-1 to TRBJ1-2; D possibly corresponds to TRBD1 (5 bases). Between the trimmed V and J ends, which lost 0 bases and 3 bases, there was a span of 11 bases. Germline V lookup: CDR1 MNHNS, CDR2 SASEGT. CDR3 length equals 15 residues. CDR3 nucleotides: TGTGCCAGCAGTGAAGCTGGCAGGGCTGACTATGGCTACACCTTC. Amino acid sequence: CASSEAGRADYGYTF.

This chain joins TRBV5-1 and TRBJ1-5; weak D call: TRBD1 (6 bases). The CDR3 spans 13 residues. The V end was cut by 3 bases, the J end by 4 bases, with 8 bases between. Germline V gives CDR1 SGHRS, CDR2 YFSETQ. The CDR3, as DNA: TGCGCCAGCAGCTCAGGGGAAAATCAGCCCCAGCATTTT. Its protein product is CASSSGENQPQHF.

This clone was observed once. V gene TRBV27 combines with J gene TRBJ2-5; TRBD1 aligns across 7 bases. The junction had 10 bases not matched to a gene; V was cut back by 5 bases and J by 4 bases. The V gene's germline CDR1 is MNHEY and CDR2 SMNVEV (reference sequence). The CDR3 has 15 amino acids. CDR3 sequence reads: CASSLRQGSGETQYF. The CDR3 nucleotides are TGTGCCAGCAGTCTCCGACAGGGATCAGGAGAGACCCAGTACTTC.

This chain uses TRBV7-2 with TRBJ2-7, with D perhaps TRBD1 (5 bases). The CDR3 is 14 amino acids. Looked up from germline, CDR1 is SGHTA and CDR2 is FQGNSA. The ends were cut back, 1 base at V and 3 bases at J, with 10 bases in the middle. CDR3 sequence reads: CASSLGTPYYEQYF. DNA of the CDR3: TGTGCCAGCAGCTTAGGGACACCCTACTACGAGCAGTACTTC.

The genes are TRBV5-4 and TRBJ2-1, with D unresolved. This CDR3 is 15 amino acids long. The V end lost 0 bases, the J end lost 8 bases, and 15 bases lay between the germline ends. Germline V gives CDR1 SGHNT, CDR2 YYREEE (reference sequence). CDR3 nucleotides: TGTGCCAGCAGCTTGGCCGATCCGATCCGGGATGAGCAGTTCTTC. As protein: CASSLADPIRDEQFF.

DNA of the CDR3: TGTGCCAGCAGCCCTGGACAGGGTGAAGCTTTCTTT. Translation gives CASSPGQGEAFF. This chain uses TRBV11-3 with TRBJ1-1; TRBD1 aligns across 8 bases. Germline loops: CDR1 SGHNT, CDR2 YENEEA. V trimming: 5 bases; J trimming: 7 bases; junction bases outside the gene matches: 3. The CDR3 sequence is 12 residues long.

This rearrangement joins TRBV28 to TRBJ1-2; a possible D gene is TRBD1 (5 bases). The CDR3 loop spans 14 amino acids. In germline, CDR1 is MDHEN, CDR2 SYDVKM. V shed 4 bases and J shed 2 bases, with 11 bases lying between them. The DNA of the CDR3 is TGTGCCAGCAGTTCCAGGGTAGGGAACTATGGCTACACCTTC. Protein product: CASSSRVGNYGYTF.

V gene TRBV5-6 combines with J gene TRBJ2-3; D may be TRBD2 (5 bases). The CDR3 length is 15 residues. V lost 4 bases to trimming and J lost 3 bases, with 15 bases between them. The germline V gene has CDR1 SGHDT and CDR2 YYEEEE. The CDR3 DNA reads TGTGCCAGCAGCCCCGCGTTAGCGACGACAGATACGCAGTATTTT. Encoded protein: CASSPALATTDTQYF.

This clone was found a few times. The rearrangement links TRBV5-1 to TRBJ1-2, with no clear D. V was shortened by 3 bases and J by 7 bases, with 10 bases between the two germline ends. The CDR3 runs to 12 residues. Germline CDR1 is SGHRS and CDR2 is YFSETQ. The CDR3 is CASSSPGSGYTF. CDR3 DNA: TGCGCCAGCAGCTCCCCGGGATCTGGCTACACCTTC.

This chain links TRBV24-1 with TRBJ1-2, with D possibly being TRBD1 (5 bases). CDR1 is KGHDR and CDR2 is SFDVKD in the germline V gene. V was pared by 4 bases and J by 8 bases, with 19 bases between. CDR3 length: 15 amino acids. This CDR3 reads CATSETLVRGEGYTF. The CDR3, as DNA: TGTGCCACCAGTGAAACGTTAGTGCGGGGGGAAGGCTACACCTTC.

The genes are TRBV7-2 and TRBJ1-3; no reliable D call. Trimming pared 2 bases from V and 0 bases from J, leaving 8 bases between. CDR3 length equals 15 residues. Germline assignment: CDR1 SGHTA and CDR2 FQGNSA. CDR3 DNA sequence: TGTGCCAGCAGCTTAAGTCGCAGCTCTGGAAACACCATATATTTT. Residues: CASSLSRSSGNTIYF.

The chain recombines TRBV10-2 with TRBJ2-1; a weak D match, TRBD1 (5 bases). CDR1 and CDR2 from the germline V gene are WSHSY and SAAADI. The CDR3 has 16 residues. Trimming left V 3 bases short and J 4 bases short, with 16 bases between. The CDR3 region has the DNA TGCGCCAGCAGTGACGGCGGATTCACAGGATACAATGAGCAGTTCTTC. Its protein is CASSDGGFTGYNEQFF.

The rearrangement joins TRBV10-3 to TRBJ2-3; 7 positions agree with TRBD1. CDR3 length: 15 amino acids. With 6 bases clipped from V and 2 bases from J, the junction kept 8 bases outside the gene matches. CDR1 is ENHRY, CDR2 SYGVKD, per germline. As DNA, the CDR3 is TGTGCCATCAGGGAAAGGGGGCGCCTCACAGATACGCAGTATTTT. Translated: CAIRERGRLTDTQYF.

This clone appeared once. J is TRBJ2-3 and V is TRBV21-1; the D call of TRBD2 is as the table states it, not checked on the DNA. TRBV21-1 is a known pseudogene. CDR3 length: 18 residues. CDR3 nucleotide sequence: TGTGCCAGCAGCAACGTGGAGGCTAGCGGGCCACACACAGATACGCAGTATTTT. Its protein product is CASSNVEASGPHTDTQYF.

This chain links TRBV15 with TRBJ1-4, with a possible D match to TRBD1 (6 bases). This CDR3 has 16 residues. V was cut by 4 bases and J by 5 bases, with 17 bases left in between. Germline CDR1 LNHNV, CDR2 YYDKDF (reference sequence). The CDR3 region has the DNA TGTGCCACCAGCACCCCCGAGGGAGGGGGGAATGAAAAACTGTTTTTT. Amino acids: CATSTPEGGGNEKLFF.

V and J are TRBV24-1 and TRBJ2-5, with 8 bases matching TRBD2. This CDR3 comprises 17 residues. CDR1 and CDR2 (germline): KGHDR, SFDVKD. V lost 0 bases, J lost 1 base, and 6 bases stayed unmatched. CDR3 amino acids: CATSDLKRGTRQETQYF. DNA for the CDR3: TGTGCCACCAGTGATTTGAAGCGGGGGACCCGCCAAGAGACCCAGTACTTC.